The rows below give T cell receptor beta chains drawn from one sample of a study of CD8 T cells in Susac syndrome. Using its own MiXCR run on the immunoSEQ multiplex PCR reads, TCRdb lists one record per CDR3 protein. The data contain under 95,000 distinct CDR3 sequences, about 95% of them singletons. Material for sequencing was CD8+ T cells from PBMCs. Receptor source: a human donor with Susac syndrome. Both conserved end residues are part of each CDR3.

TRBV20-1 | CSAATGPNQPQHF
TRBV2 | CATITYQGNEQFF
TRBV7-9 | CASPNGGGEQFF
TRBV29-1 | CSAEGTAGPSGQFF
TRBV13 | CASSTRGFEQFF
TRBV9 | CASSVSPNRAFEQFF
TRBV10-2 | CASIPGQGTDTQYF
TRBV2 | CARGSPQAGLEETQYF
TRBV6-2/TRBV6-3 | CASSPGSYQPQHF
TRBV27 | CASSLSVAGGENEQFF
TRBV6-2/TRBV6-3 | CASSPGRTNEQFF
TRBV12-3/TRBV12-4 | CASNPGTSGYNEQFF
TRBV29-1 | CSVEGSSRTENIQYF
TRBV2 | CASSEVAHGAMNTEAFF
TRBV30 | CAWTSGTSYEQYF
TRBV7-9 | CASSWGVQSQHF
TRBV19 | CASSKGAGQAYEQYF
TRBV5-8 | CASSSDRAGNEQFF
TRBV9 | CASSVEASGRGAYNEQFF
TRBV4-1 | CASSQEQAANTEAFF
TRBV30 | CAWQAGVPEAQYF
TRBV29-1 | CSVAPGQGYEQYF
TRBV6-4 | CASSDSGMGADTQYF
TRBV5-1 | CASSVELGLGEQFF
TRBV9 | CASSAVERQETQYF
TRBV20-1 | CSARDRRQETEAFF
TRBV3-1 | CASSQDVADLYNEQFF
TRBV25-1 | CASKGPDWQPQHF